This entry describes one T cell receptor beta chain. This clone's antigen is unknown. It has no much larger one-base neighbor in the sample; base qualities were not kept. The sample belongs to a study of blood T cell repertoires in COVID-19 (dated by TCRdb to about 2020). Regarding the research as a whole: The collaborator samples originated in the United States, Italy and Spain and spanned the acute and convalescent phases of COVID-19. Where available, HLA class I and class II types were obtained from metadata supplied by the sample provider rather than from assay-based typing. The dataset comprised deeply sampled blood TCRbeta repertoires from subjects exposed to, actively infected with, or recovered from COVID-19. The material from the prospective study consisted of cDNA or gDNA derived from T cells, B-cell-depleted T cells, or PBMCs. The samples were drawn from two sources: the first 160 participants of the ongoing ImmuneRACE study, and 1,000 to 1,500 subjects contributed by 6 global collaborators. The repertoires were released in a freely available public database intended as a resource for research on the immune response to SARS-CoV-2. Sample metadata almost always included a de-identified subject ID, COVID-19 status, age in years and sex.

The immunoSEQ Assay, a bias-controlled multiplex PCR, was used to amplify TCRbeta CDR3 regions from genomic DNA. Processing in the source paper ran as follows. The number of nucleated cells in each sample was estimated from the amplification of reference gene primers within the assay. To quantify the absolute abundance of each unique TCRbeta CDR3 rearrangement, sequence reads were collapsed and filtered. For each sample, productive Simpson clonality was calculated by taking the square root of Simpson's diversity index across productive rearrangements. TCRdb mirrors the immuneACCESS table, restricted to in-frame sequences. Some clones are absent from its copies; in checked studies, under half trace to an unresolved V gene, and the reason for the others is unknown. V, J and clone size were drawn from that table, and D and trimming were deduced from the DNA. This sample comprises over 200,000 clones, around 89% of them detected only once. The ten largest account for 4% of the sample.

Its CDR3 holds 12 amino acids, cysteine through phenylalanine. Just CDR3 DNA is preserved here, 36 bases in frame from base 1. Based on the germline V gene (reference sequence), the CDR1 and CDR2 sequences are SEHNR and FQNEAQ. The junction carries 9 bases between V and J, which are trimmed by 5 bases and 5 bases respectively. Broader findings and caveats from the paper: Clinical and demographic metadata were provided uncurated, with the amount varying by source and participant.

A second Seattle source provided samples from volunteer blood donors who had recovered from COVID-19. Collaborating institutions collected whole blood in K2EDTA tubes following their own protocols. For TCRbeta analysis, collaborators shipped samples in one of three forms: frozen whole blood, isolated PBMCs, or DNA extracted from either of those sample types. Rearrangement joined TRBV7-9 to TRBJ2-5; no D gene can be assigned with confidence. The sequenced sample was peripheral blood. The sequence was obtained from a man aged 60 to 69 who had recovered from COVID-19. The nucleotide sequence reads TGTGCCAGCAGCCCCTCCCGGGAGACCCAGTACTTC. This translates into CASSPSRETQYF.